This entry features one T cell receptor beta chain sequence. Its antigen is not identified. Measured with immunoSEQ multiplex PCR; TCRdb has only the in-frame clones, and not every one. This table holds about 14,000 clones, around three quarters found once. The V and J ends lost 6 bases and 3 bases, in that order; junction bases with no gene match: 7. CDR3 length: 14 amino acids. Germline values: CDR1 KGHSH, CDR2 LQKENI. The data were obtained in a study of vaccination effects on CD4 cells after COVID-19. At the level of the study: Early after vaccination, and again late, three convalescent patients were sampled. Sampling occurred a median 72 days post second dose, range 14 to 241.

Sequencing was preceded by expansion of antigen-specific CD4+ T cells with viral peptide pools in the ViraFEST assay. A 10-day culture period preceded the isolation of CD4+ T cells. PCR showed that the person got SARS-CoV-2 infection at some point between March and December 2020. Two-dose BNT162b2 or mRNA-1273 vaccination was given to participants. The researchers cultured 1.5 million to 2.5 million PBMC per well with roughly 11 IU/ml IL-2 and approximately 10 ug/ml peptides. Both day 3 and day 7 saw half the medium replaced with IL-2 medium. This chain joins TRBV18 and TRBJ2-5, with TRBD1 matching over 7 bases. This receptor was obtained from a human donor who had a prior SARS-CoV-2 infection. The material sequenced was CD4+ T cells from PBMCs cultured with SARS-CoV-2 spike peptides, taken after COVID-19 vaccination. Here the CDR3 reads CASSQGTAKETQYF. Written as DNA, the CDR3 is TGTGCCAGCTCCCAAGGGACAGCAAAAGAGACCCAGTACTTC.